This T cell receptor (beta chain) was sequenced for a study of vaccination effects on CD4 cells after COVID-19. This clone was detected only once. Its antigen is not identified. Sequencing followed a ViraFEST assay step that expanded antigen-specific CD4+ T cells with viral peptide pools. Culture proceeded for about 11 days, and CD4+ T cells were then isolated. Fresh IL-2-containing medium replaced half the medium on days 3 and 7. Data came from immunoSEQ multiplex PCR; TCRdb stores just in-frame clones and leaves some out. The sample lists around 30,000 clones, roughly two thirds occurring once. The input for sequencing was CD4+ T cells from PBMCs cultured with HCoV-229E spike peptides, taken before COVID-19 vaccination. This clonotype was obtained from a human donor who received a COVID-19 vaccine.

The CDR3 loop reads CASSTHPGGEETQYF. The CDR3 DNA reads as TGTGCCAGCAGCACCCACCCTGGGGGGGAAGAGACCCAGTACTTC. The chain recombines TRBV5-6 with TRBJ2-5; 7 bases are shared with TRBD2. Losses at the gene ends were 4 bases for V and 3 bases for J; bases not matched to a gene: 9. The CDR3 runs to 15 residues. Germline CDR1 SGHDT, CDR2 YYEEEE.